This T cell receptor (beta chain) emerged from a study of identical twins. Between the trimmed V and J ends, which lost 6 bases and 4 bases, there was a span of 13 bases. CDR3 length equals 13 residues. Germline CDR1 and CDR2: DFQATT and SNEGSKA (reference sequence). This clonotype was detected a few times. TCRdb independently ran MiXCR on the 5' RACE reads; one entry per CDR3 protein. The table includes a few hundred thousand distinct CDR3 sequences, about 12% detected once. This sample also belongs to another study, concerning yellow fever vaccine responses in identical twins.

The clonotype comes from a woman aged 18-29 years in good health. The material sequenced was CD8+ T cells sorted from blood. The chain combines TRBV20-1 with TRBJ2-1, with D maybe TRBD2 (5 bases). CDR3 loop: CSAGDSAYNEQFF. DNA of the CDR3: TGCAGTGCGGGAGACTCGGCGTACAATGAGCAGTTCTTC.